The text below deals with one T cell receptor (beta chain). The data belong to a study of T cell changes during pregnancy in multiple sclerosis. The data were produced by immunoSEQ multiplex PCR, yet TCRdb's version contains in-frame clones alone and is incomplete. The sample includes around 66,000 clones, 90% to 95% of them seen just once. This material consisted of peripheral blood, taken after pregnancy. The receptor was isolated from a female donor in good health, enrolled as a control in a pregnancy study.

The CDR3 sequence: CASSLGTYSYEQYF. The CDR3 coding sequence is TGCGCCAGCAGCTTGGGGACTTACTCCTACGAGCAGTACTTC. The V call is TRBV5-1, the J call TRBJ2-7; TRBD2 is a possible D gene (5 bases). The CDR3 covers 14 residues. Germline lookup yields CDR1 SGHRS and CDR2 YFSETQ. The V and J ends lost 0 bases and 0 bases respectively, with 7 bases between them.